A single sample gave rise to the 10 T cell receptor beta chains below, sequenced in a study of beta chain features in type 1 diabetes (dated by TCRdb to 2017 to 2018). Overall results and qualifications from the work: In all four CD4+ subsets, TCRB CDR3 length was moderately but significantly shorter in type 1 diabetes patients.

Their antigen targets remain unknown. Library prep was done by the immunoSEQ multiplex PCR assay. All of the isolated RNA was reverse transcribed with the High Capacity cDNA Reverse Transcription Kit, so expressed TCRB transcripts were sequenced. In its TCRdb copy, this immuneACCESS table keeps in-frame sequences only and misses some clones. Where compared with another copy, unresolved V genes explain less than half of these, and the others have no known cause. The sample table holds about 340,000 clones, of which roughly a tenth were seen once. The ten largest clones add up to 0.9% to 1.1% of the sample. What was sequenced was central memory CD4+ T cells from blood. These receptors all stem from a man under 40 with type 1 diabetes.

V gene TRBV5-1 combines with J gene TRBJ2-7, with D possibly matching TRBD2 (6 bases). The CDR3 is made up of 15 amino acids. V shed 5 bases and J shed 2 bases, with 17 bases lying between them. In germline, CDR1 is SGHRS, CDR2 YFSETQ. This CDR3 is CASSRDSFTPYEQYF. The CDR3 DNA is TGCGCCAGCAGTAGGGACTCCTTTACCCCCTACGAGCAGTACTTC.

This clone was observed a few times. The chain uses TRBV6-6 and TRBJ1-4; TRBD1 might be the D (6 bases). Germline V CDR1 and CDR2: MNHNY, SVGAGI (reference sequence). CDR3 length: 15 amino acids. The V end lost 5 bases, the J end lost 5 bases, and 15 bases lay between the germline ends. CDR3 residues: CASSIRGASNEKLFF. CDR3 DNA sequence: TGTGCCAGCAGTATCCGGGGGGCCTCCAATGAAAAACTGTTTTTT.

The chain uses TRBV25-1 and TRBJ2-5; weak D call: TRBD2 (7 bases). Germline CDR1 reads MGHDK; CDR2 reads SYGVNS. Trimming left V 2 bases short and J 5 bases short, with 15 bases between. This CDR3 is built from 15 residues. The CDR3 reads CASSEAGATQETQYF. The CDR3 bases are TGTGCCAGCAGTGAAGCGGGGGCTACCCAGGAGACCCAGTACTTC. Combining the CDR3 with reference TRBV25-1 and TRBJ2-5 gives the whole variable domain EADIYQTPRYLVIGTGKKITLECSQTMGHDKMYWYQQDPGMELHLIHYSYGVNSTEKGDLSSESTVSRIRTEHFPLTLESARPSHTSQYLCASSEAGATQETQYFGPGTRLLVL.

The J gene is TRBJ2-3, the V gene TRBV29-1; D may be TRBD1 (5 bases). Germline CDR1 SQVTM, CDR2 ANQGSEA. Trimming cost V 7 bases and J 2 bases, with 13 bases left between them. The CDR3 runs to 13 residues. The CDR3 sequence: CSASSRATDTQYF. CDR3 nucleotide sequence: TGCAGCGCCAGCTCCAGGGCCACAGATACGCAGTATTTT.

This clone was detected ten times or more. CDR3 sequence: CASSYPAGGTDTQYF. The CDR3, as DNA: TGTGCCAGCTCCTATCCGGCCGGAGGGACAGATACGCAGTATTTT. This chain links TRBV7-2 with TRBJ2-3; D is possibly TRBD2 (6 bases). From germline, CDR1 is SGHTA and CDR2 FQGNSA. This CDR3 has 15 residues. Trimming removed 8 bases at V and 3 bases at J, with 18 bases between.

CDR3 in amino acids: CASSYFPGAYEQYF. CDR3 nucleotides: TGTGCCAGCAGTTACTTCCCAGGGGCCTACGAGCAGTACTTC. The chain has TRBV6-6 and TRBJ2-7; D might be TRBD1 (6 bases). The CDR3 sequence is 14 residues long. The V and J ends lost 1 base and 2 bases respectively, with 9 bases between them. Germline CDR1 MNHNY, CDR2 SVGAGI (reference sequence).

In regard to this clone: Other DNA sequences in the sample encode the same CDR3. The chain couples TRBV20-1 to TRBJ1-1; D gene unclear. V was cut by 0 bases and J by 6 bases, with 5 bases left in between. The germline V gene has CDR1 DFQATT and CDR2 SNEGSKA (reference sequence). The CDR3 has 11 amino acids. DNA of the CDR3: TGCAGTGCTAGAGATCCCCCTGAAGCTTTCTTT. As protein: CSARDPPEAFF.

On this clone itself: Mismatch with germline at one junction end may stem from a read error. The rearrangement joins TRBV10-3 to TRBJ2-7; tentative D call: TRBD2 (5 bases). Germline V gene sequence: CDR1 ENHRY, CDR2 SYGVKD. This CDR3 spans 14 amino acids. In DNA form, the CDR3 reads TGTGCCAGCAGTTTGGACTCCAAGGTCCACGAGCAGTACTTC. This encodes CASSLDSKVHEQYF.

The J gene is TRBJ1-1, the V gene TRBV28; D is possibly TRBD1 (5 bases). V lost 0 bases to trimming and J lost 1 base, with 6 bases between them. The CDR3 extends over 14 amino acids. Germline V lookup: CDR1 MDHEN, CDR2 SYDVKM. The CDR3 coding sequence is TGTGCCAGCAGTTTATGGCAGGGGAACACTGAAGCTTTCTTT. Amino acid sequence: CASSLWQGNTEAFF.

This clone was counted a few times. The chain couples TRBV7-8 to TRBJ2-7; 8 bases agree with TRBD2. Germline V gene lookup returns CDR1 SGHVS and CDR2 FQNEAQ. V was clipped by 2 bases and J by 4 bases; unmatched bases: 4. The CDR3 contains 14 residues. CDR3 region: CASSLLAGWYEQYF. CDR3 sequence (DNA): TGTGCCAGCAGCTTATTAGCGGGGTGGTACGAGCAGTACTTC.